Given below is one T cell receptor beta chain in context. Patients got ipilimumab 1 mg/kg beginning 14 to 28 days post-transplant. Patients received nivolumab 3 mg/kg at weeks 1, 4, 7, 10, then fortnightly to week 26. V was pared by 7 bases and J by 6 bases, with 13 bases between. Per the germline V gene, CDR1 is LNHDA and CDR2 is SQIVND (reference sequence). CDR3 length: 13 residues. The data were obtained in a study of ipilimumab plus nivolumab after autologous stem cell transplantation. Study in general: Patients received a median of roughly 5 ipilimumab and roughly eight nivolumab doses.

Clones were sequenced by immunoSEQ multiplex PCR, and TCRdb holds only the in-frame ones, with some missing. The repertoire includes about 43,000 clones, about 88% of them detected once, and around 0.9% sits in the top ten. The rearrangement links TRBV19 to TRBJ1-5, with D tentatively TRBD1 (6 bases). This clonotype was sampled from a male donor with multiple myeloma. The sequenced sample was PBMCs, obtained in a trial of ipilimumab plus nivolumab as post-transplant consolidation. CDR3 coding DNA: TGTGCCAGTAATTACAGGGAAGGTCAGCCCCAGCATTTT. Its protein product is CASNYREGQPQHF. The variable domain in full, with the rest retrieved from reference TRBV19 and TRBJ1-5, is DGGITQSPKYLFRKEGQNVTLSCEQNLNHDAMYWYRQDPGQGLRLIYYSQIVNDFQKGDIAEGYSVSREKKESFPLTVTSAQKNPTAFYLCASNYREGQPQHFGDGTRLSIL.